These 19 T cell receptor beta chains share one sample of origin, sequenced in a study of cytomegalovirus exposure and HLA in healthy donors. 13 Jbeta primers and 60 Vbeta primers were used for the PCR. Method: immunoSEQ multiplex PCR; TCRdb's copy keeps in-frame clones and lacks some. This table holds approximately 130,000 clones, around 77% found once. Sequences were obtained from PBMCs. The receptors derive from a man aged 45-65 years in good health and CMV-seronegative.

CDR3: CASSPAGLRNQPQHF. The CDR3 DNA reads TGTGCCAGCAGCCCCGCGGGACTGCGCAATCAGCCCCAGCATTTT. J is TRBJ1-5 and V is TRBV28, with D possibly matching TRBD1 (5 bases). This CDR3 has 15 amino acids. The V and J ends lost 6 bases and 2 bases respectively, with 14 bases between them. CDR1 is MDHEN and CDR2 is SYDVKM in the germline V gene.

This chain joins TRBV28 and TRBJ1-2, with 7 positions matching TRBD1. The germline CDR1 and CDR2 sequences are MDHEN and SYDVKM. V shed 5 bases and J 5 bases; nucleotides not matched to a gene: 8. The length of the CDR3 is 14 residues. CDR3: CASSPRGLGYGYTF. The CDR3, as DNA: TGTGCCAGCAGTCCTAGGGGGCTGGGGTATGGCTACACCTTC.

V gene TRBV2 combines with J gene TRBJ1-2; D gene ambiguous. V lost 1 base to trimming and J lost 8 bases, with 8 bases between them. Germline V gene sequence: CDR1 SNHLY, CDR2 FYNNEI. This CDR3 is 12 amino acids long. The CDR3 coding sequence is TGTGCCAGCAGTGAAGGGGCTGGAGGCTACACCTTC. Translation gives CASSEGAGGYTF.

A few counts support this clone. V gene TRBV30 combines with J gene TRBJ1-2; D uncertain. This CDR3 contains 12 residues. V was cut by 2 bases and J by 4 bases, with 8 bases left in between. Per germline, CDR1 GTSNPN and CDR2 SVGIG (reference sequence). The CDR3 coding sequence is TGTGCCTGGAGTTTACAGAGCTATGGCTACACCTTC. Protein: CAWSLQSYGYTF.

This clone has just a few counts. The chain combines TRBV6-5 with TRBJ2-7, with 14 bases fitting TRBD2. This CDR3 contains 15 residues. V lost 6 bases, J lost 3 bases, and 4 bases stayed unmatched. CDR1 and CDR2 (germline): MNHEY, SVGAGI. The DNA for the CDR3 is TGTGCCAGCAGATCAGGGACTAGCGGGAGCTACGAGCAGTACTTC. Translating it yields CASRSGTSGSYEQYF.

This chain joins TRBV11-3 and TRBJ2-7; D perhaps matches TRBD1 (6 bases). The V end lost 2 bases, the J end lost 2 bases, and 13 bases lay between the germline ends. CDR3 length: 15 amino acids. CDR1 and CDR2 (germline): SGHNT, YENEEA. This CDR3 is CASSLLTGPAYEQYF. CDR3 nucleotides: TGTGCCAGCAGCTTACTTACAGGGCCCGCCTACGAGCAGTACTTC.

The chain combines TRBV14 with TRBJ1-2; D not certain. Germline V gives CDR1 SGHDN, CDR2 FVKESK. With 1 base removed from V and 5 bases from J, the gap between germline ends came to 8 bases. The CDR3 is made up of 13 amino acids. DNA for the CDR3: TGTGCCAGCAGCCAAGGAACTGATTATGGCTACACCTTC. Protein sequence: CASSQGTDYGYTF.

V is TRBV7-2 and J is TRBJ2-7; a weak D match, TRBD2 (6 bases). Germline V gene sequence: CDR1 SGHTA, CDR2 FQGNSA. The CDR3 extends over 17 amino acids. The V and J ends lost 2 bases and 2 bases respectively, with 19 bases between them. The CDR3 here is CASSLSTAGRAPYEQYF. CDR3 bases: TGTGCCAGCAGCTTATCGACTGCGGGACGCGCCCCCTACGAGCAGTACTTC.

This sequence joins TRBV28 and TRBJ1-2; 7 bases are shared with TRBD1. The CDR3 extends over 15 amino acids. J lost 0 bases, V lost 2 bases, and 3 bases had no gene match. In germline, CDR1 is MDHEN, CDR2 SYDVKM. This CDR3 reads CASSLPTGTNYGYTF. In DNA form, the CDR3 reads TGTGCCAGCAGTTTACCGACAGGGACTAACTATGGCTACACCTTC.

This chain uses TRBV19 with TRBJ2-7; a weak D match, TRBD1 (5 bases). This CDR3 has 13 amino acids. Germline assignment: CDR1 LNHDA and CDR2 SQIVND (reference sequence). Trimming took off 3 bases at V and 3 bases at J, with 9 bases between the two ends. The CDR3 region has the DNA TGTGCCAGTAGTATCGACAGAGACTACGAGCAGTACTTC. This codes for CASSIDRDYEQYF.

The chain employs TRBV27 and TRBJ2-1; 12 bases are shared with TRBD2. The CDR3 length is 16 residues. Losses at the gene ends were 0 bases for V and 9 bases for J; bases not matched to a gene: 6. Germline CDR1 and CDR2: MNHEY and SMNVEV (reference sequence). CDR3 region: CASSLSRLAGDTEQFF. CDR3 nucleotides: TGTGCCAGCAGTTTATCGCGACTAGCGGGAGACACTGAGCAGTTCTTC.

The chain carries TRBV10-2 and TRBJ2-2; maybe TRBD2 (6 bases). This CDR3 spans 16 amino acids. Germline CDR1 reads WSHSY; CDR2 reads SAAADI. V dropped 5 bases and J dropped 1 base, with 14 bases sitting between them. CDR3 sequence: CASSPDYWGNTGELFF. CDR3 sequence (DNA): TGCGCCAGCAGTCCGGACTATTGGGGGAACACCGGGGAGCTGTTTTTT.

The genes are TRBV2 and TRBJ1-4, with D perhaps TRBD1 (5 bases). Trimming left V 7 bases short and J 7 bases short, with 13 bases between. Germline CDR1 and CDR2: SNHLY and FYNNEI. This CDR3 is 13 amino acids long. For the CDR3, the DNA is TGTGCCAGCACGAGGGGACTGGGTGAAAAACTGTTTTTT. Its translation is CASTRGLGEKLFF.

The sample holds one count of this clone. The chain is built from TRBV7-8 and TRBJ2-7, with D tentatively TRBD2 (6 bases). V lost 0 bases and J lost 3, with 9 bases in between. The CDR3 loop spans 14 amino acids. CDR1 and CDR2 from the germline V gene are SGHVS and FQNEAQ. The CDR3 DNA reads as TGTGCCAGCAGCTTAGCCTACGGGAGCTACGAGCAGTACTTC. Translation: CASSLAYGSYEQYF.

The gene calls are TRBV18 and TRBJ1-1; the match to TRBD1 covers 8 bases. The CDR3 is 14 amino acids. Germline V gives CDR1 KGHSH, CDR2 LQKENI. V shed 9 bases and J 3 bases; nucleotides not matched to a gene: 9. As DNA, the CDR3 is TGTGCCAGTCTGACAGACAGGGGAGACACTGAAGCTTTCTTT. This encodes CASLTDRGDTEAFF.

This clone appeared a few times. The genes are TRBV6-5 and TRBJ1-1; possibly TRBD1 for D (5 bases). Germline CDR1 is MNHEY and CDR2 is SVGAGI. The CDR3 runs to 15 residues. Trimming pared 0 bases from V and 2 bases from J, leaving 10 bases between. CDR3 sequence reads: CASSYSIQVNTEAFF. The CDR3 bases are TGTGCCAGCAGTTACTCGATACAGGTTAACACTGAAGCTTTCTTT.

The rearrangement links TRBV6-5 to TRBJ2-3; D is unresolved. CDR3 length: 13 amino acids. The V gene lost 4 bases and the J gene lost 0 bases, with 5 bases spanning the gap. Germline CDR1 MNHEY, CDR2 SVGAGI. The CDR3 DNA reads TGTGCCAGCAGTTTAACTAGCACAGATACGCAGTATTTT. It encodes CASSLTSTDTQYF.

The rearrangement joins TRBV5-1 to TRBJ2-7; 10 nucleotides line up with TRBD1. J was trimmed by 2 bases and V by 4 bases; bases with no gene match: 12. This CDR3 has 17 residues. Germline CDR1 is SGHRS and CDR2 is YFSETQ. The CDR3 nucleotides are TGCGCCAGCAGCCCGGCTAGGGGGACAGGGGTGCCCTACGAGCAGTACTTC. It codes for CASSPARGTGVPYEQYF.

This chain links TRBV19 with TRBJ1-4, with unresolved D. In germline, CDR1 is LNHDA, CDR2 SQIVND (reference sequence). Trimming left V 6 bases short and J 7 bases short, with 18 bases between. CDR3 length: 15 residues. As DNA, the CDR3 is TGTGCCAGTAGCTCTACCGGCAGGCAGTCTGAAAAACTGTTTTTT. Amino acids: CASSSTGRQSEKLFF.